This T cell receptor beta chain originates from a study of T cells during gluten challenge in celiac disease (dated by TCRdb to between 2016 and 2019). About the full investigation: Paired single-cell TCR sequencing was carried out for 7 challenge participants in whom a significant rise in HLA-DQ:gluten tetramer-binding T cells was shown. During the challenge, blood was drawn at baseline, day 6 and day 14, while duodenal biopsies were taken at baseline and day 14. Single-cell libraries were sequenced paired-end 250 bp and bulk libraries paired-end 300 bp on the Illumina MiSeq. Overall study outcomes, separate from this receptor: Clonal expansion rose on day 6, as shown by reduced sample-corrected Shannon diversity of circulating gluten-specific T cells. The circulating gluten-specific T cells hit their peak on day 6, and the day-6 repertoire seemed to be made up largely of expanded preexisting memory clonotypes. Across several patients, 12-44% of single-cell TCR-alpha/beta clonotypes at the latest time point were also present at baseline; bulk data gave roughly 52-55%.

Blood cells were gated as tetramer-binding CD4+ effector-memory gut-homing T cells defined as CD3+, CD45RA-, CD62L- and integrin beta7+, with lineage markers excluded. Patients with treated celiac disease who followed a gluten-free diet went through a 14-day oral dietary gluten challenge so that recall of gluten-specific T cells could be studied. Sorting was performed on an Aria II cell sorter as single cells, and bulk sorting was additionally performed when tetramer-positive cells were relatively numerous. Before staining, peripheral blood mononuclear cells were isolated using Ficoll density gradient centrifugation and then cryopreserved. Before tetramer-binding CD4+ T cells were sorted, thawed cells were stained with a pool of PE-conjugated HLA-DQ:gluten tetramers that present immunodominant gluten epitopes. Blood samples underwent tetramer-based enrichment after HLA-DQ:gluten tetramer staining.

Germline trimming: 3 bases from V, 3 bases from J; junction bases outside gene matches: 4. As encoded in the germline V gene, CDR1 is LGHNA while CDR2 is YSLEER. The CDR3, cysteine through phenylalanine, is 16 amino acids long. The DNA shown is the 48-base CDR3, in frame from base 1. Library preparation used single-cell sequencing. The run used an Illumina MiSeq. Three nested PCRs with multiplexed primers covering all TRA and TRB V genes were used to amplify paired single-cell TCR-alpha and TCR-beta sequences. The source study handled its data this way. Selected pRESTO steps were used to preprocess the reads, and IMGT/HighV-QUEST was used to assign V, D, J genes and CDR3 junctions. Only valid singletons with no more than three chains, each backed by 100 or more reads, were kept as single cells. A clonotype was defined by identical paired TCR-alpha/beta nucleotide sequences, and sharing of only around 0.2% between patients indicated that cross-contamination was negligible. In samples containing more than 20 cells, repertoire diversity was estimated using a Shannon index corrected for undersampling. TCRdb reprocessed the public reads (quality trimming at Q25 with fastp, clone calling with MiXCR) and kept in-frame beta chains. Here each entry gathers all rows of one CDR3 protein and keeps the most common genes and DNA. The V and J calls and clone size are TCRdb's, not the authors'. The sample table holds approximately 210 distinct CDR3 sequences, of which roughly 30% were seen once. The top ten constitute around 40% of the sample.

This clonotype is large (0.1 to 1%) in its sample. Qualities for individual bases were not recorded, and no much larger clone is one base off. The V and J segments used are TRBV4-3 and TRBJ2-1; 11 junctional bases match TRBD2. The receptor was isolated from a female donor with celiac disease. The sample in question was gluten-specific CD4+ T cells sorted from blood using tetramers, obtained at baseline or on day 6, 14 or 28 of gluten challenge (not recorded which). Here is the DNA: TGCGCCAGCAGCCACCTACTAGCGGGGGACTACAATGAGCAGTTCTTC. This encodes CASSHLLAGDYNEQFF.